Listed here are 31 T cell receptor beta chains from one sample, sequenced in a study of regulatory T cells in long-lasting Graves disease. Relying on iRepertoire HTBI primers and Arm-PCR of CDR3 regions, the team built TCR beta libraries. Using its own MiXCR run on the multiplex PCR reads, TCRdb lists one record per CDR3 protein. This sample has hundreds of thousands of distinct CDR3 sequences, with around 17% found just once. Time point noted: newly diagnosed GD, antithyroid drugs for less than 3 months. There was RNA extracted from PBMCs, and the TCR library was made from it. The data also belong to a second study, concerning T cells in Graves' hyperthyroidism and ophthalmopathy.

The material was peripheral blood mononuclear cells (PBMCs), obtained at new diagnosis, from a patient treated with antithyroid drugs. The receptors shown here come from a woman aged 25-40 years with Graves disease.

The gene calls are TRBV6-1 and TRBJ2-3; D call uncertain. V was clipped by 5 bases and J by 0 bases, with 15 bases between them. The CDR3 covers 16 residues. Looked up from germline, CDR1 is MNHNS and CDR2 is SASEGT. CDR3 amino acids: CASSHETDWSTDTQYF. CDR3 bases: TGTGCCAGCAGTCACGAGACCGATTGGAGCACAGATACGCAGTATTTT.

Ten or more counts support this clonotype. The V and J genes are TRBV28 and TRBJ2-7, with TRBD1 matching 7 bases. Germline V gene data show CDR1 as MDHEN and CDR2 as SYDVKM. V was pared by 8 bases and J by 5 bases, with 6 bases of the junction left unmatched. The CDR3 contains 12 residues. CDR3 nucleotide sequence: TGTGCCAGCTCGCGGACAGGCCACGAGCAGTACTTC. Its protein product is CASSRTGHEQYF.

With respect to this clonotype: This may come from a read error, since a much larger clone is one base off. The chain links TRBV7-6 to TRBJ2-7; D may be TRBD1 (6 bases). CDR3 length: 17 amino acids. The V gene's germline CDR1 is SGHVS and CDR2 FNYEAQ. Trimming shortened V by 5 bases and J by 0 bases, and 20 bases separated the two germline ends. The CDR3 sequence: CASSALLQGWGSYEQYF. In DNA form, the CDR3 reads TGTGCCAGCAGCGCCCTTCTACAGGGATGGGGCTCCTACGAGCAGTACTTC.

This clonotype was seen ten or more times. The V call is TRBV2, the J call TRBJ1-2; possibly TRBD1 for D (5 bases). There are 13 residues in the CDR3. Trimming took off 8 bases at V and 4 bases at J, with 14 bases between the two ends. The V gene's germline CDR1 is SNHLY and CDR2 FYNNEI. CDR3 residues: CASRGGVGYGYTF. DNA for the CDR3: TGTGCCAGCCGGGGAGGGGTTGGCTATGGCTACACCTTC.

This chain uses TRBV28 with TRBJ1-5; D may be TRBD1 (5 bases). In germline, CDR1 is MDHEN, CDR2 SYDVKM. V dropped 3 bases and J dropped 7 bases, with 13 bases sitting between them. CDR3 size: 14 residues. CDR3 sequence (DNA): TGTGCCAGCAGTTTTGGCGGGACTGGACAGCCCCAGCATTTT. Amino acid sequence: CASSFGGTGQPQHF.

CDR3 region: CSARDRSRTSTDTQYF. CDR3 coding DNA: TGCAGTGCTAGAGATAGGAGCCGCACTAGCACAGATACGCAGTATTTT. The rearrangement joins TRBV20-1 to TRBJ2-3; D is ambiguous. V gave up 0 bases and J gave up 0 bases, with 13 bases separating them. This CDR3 has 16 residues. Germline CDR1 is DFQATT and CDR2 is SNEGSKA (reference sequence).

As to this clonotype: A much larger clone sits a single nucleotide away, making a read error possible. The chain has TRBV15 and TRBJ2-1; D may be TRBD2 (5 bases). CDR3 size: 17 residues. CDR1 is LNHNV and CDR2 is YYDKDF in the germline V gene (reference sequence). The DNA of the CDR3 is TGTGCCACCAGCAGAGATTTTCCCCGGCCTGACTACAATAAGCAGTTCTTC. Amino acid sequence: CATSRDFPRPDYNKQFF.

The rearrangement joins TRBV5-6 to TRBJ2-1; D remains ambiguous. This CDR3 region has 14 residues. Germline loops: CDR1 SGHDT, CDR2 YYEEEE. V dropped 4 bases and J dropped 9 bases, with 17 bases sitting between them. The CDR3 DNA follows: TGTGCCAGCAGCCTAACTGCCCCGGTTGGTGAGCAGTTCTTC. Translating it yields CASSLTAPVGEQFF.

This clonotype was counted ten times or more. This rearrangement joins TRBV7-9 to TRBJ2-7; TRBD1 aligns across 8 bases. In germline, CDR1 is SEHNR, CDR2 FQNEAQ (reference sequence). The CDR3 is 16 residues long. Trimming took 5 bases from V and 6 from J; bases not matched to a gene: 15. The CDR3 coding sequence is TGTGCCAGCAGCCAAACAACCGGGACAGGACGGCCCGAGCAGTACTTC. Encoded protein: CASSQTTGTGRPEQYF. Full variable domain (rest looked up from reference TRBV7-9 and TRBJ2-7): DTGVSQNPRHKITKRGQNVTFRCDPISEHNRLYWYRQTLGQGPEFLTYFQNEAQLEKSRLLSDRFSAERPKGSFSTLEIQRTEQGDSAMYLCASSQTTGTGRPEQYFGPGTRLTVT.

This sequence joins TRBV27 and TRBJ1-2; TRBD1 matches at 7 bases. V gave up 5 bases and J gave up 8 bases; unmatched junction bases: 8. The CDR3 length is 13 residues. Germline lookup yields CDR1 MNHEY and CDR2 SMNVEV (reference sequence). In DNA form, the CDR3 reads TGTGCCAGCAGTCGGGACAGATCTTACGGCTACACCTTC. This translates into CASSRDRSYGYTF.

This rearrangement joins TRBV7-9 to TRBJ2-2; D is unresolved. Trimming took 1 base from V and 1 from J, leaving 4 bases between them. Looked up from germline, CDR1 is SEHNR and CDR2 is FQNEAQ (reference sequence). The CDR3 runs 14 residues. The chain's CDR3 is CASSLGWNTGELFF. The CDR3 bases are TGTGCCAGCAGCTTAGGGTGGAACACCGGGGAGCTGTTTTTT. The whole variable domain, remainder taken from reference TRBV7-9 and TRBJ2-2, is DTGVSQNPRHKITKRGQNVTFRCDPISEHNRLYWYRQTLGQGPEFLTYFQNEAQLEKSRLLSDRFSAERPKGSFSTLEIQRTEQGDSAMYLCASSLGWNTGELFFGEGSRLTVL.

The sample holds many counts of this clonotype. The V and J genes are TRBV10-1 and TRBJ1-1; D gene uncertain. This CDR3 region has 13 residues. CDR1 is WNHNN and CDR2 is SYGVQD in the germline V gene (reference sequence). V gave up 6 bases and J gave up 0 bases, with 8 bases separating them. The CDR3 spells CASRQAMNTEAFF. Here the CDR3 DNA reads TGCGCCAGCAGGCAAGCCATGAACACTGAAGCTTTCTTT.

Details on this clonotype: One end of the junction fails to match germline, which may point to a read error. The chain has TRBV18 and TRBJ2-7, with 9 nucleotides matching TRBD2. CDR1 KGHSH and CDR2 LQKENI come from the germline V gene. The CDR3 has 14 amino acids. The CDR3 spells CAGSPAGGSYEQYF. The CDR3 DNA sequence: TGTGCCGGCTCCCCCGCGGGAGGGTCCTACGAGCAGTACTTC.

There are many counts of this clonotype. The V gene is TRBV10-3, the J gene TRBJ2-3, with D possibly TRBD2 on 6 matching bases. Germline V gives CDR1 ENHRY, CDR2 SYGVKD. Trimming left V 2 bases short and J 5 bases short, with 8 bases between. The CDR3 sequence is 13 residues long. Written as DNA, the CDR3 is TGTGCCATCAGTGAGGAGGAGGGAGATACGCAGTATTTT. Protein sequence: CAISEEEGDTQYF.

Only a few counts were recorded for this clonotype. This sequence joins TRBV10-3 and TRBJ1-2; TRBD1 agrees at 7 bases. There are 13 residues in the CDR3. Germline loops: CDR1 ENHRY, CDR2 SYGVKD. J lost 7 bases, V lost 10 bases, and 12 bases had no gene match. For the CDR3, the DNA is TGTGCCAGCCTAGACAGGGAGTGGCGTGGCTACACCTTC. Protein product: CASLDREWRGYTF.

This clonotype was counted at least ten times. V and J are TRBV12-3 or TRBV12-4 and TRBJ2-3; 14 bases line up with TRBD2. The CDR3 runs to 14 residues. V was pared by 3 bases and J by 9 bases, with 2 bases of the junction left unmatched. The CDR3 is CASSFGTSGSTQYF. Here the CDR3 DNA reads TGTGCCAGCAGTTTCGGGACTAGCGGGAGCACGCAGTATTTT.

This clonotype was seen repeatedly, ten times or more. The chain combines TRBV11-2 with TRBJ2-5, with 7 bases aligning to TRBD1. Germline-derived CDR1 and CDR2 are SGHAT and FQNNGV. Unmatched junction bases numbered 18, after V lost 5 bases and J lost 0 bases. CDR3 length: 19 residues. In DNA, the CDR3 is TGTGCCAGCAGCGTAAGACAGGGACACGGGATCTTGTACCAAGAGACCCAGTACTTC. This translates into CASSVRQGHGILYQETQYF. Supplemented by reference TRBV11-2 and TRBJ2-5, the full variable domain reads EAGVAQSPRYKIIEKRQSVAFWCNPISGHATLYWYQQILGQGPKLLIQFQNNGVVDDSQLPKDRFSAERLKGVDSTLKIQPAKLEDSAVYLCASSVRQGHGILYQETQYFGPGTRLLVL.

This clonotype was counted many times. CDR3 sequence: CASSPGQPANEKLFF. As DNA, the CDR3 is TGTGCCAGTAGCCCCGGACAGCCCGCGAATGAAAAACTGTTTTTT. The V call is TRBV19, the J call TRBJ1-4; tentatively, D is TRBD1 (6 bases). This CDR3 comprises 15 residues. The germline V gene has CDR1 LNHDA and CDR2 SQIVND (reference sequence). V was trimmed by 6 bases and J by 5 bases, leaving 16 bases between them.

The chain carries TRBV3-1 and TRBJ2-7; 7 bases are shared with TRBD2. Germline CDR1 LGHDT, CDR2 YNNKEL (reference sequence). V was clipped by 7 bases and J by 1 base; unmatched bases: 16. The length of the CDR3 is 17 residues. CDR3 nucleotide sequence: TGTGCCAGCACCCGGGGTAGCGGGTTTTCAGGATCCTACGAGCAGTACTTC. It encodes CASTRGSGFSGSYEQYF.

The sample holds a few counts of this clonotype. An end of the junction does not agree with germline; a read error may underlie this. This sequence joins TRBV7-2 and TRBJ2-1; D gene ambiguous. CDR1 is SGHTA and CDR2 is FQGNSA in the germline V gene. This CDR3 spans 12 amino acids. CDR3 sequence: CVSSRGNNEQFF. CDR3 coding DNA: TGTGTCAGCAGCCGCGGAAACAATGAGCAGTTCTTC. Full variable domain (outside the CDR3, taken from reference TRBV7-2 and TRBJ2-1): GAGVSQSPSNKVTEKGKDVELRCDPISGHTALYWYRQSLGQGLEFLIYFQGNSAPDKSGLPSDRFSAERTGGSVSTLTIQRTQQEDSAVYLCVSSRGNNEQFFGPGTRLTVL.

This chain uses TRBV28 with TRBJ1-4, with D hard to call. The germline V gene encodes CDR1 MDHEN and CDR2 SYDVKM. Trimming cost V 4 bases and J 8 bases, with 17 bases left between them. CDR3 length: 15 amino acids. The DNA of the CDR3 is TGTGCCAGCAGTTCCCTGGACGAAGATCGAGAAAAACTGTTTTTT. Its protein product is CASSSLDEDREKLFF.

The table lists this clonotype with many counts. The chain carries TRBV20-1 and TRBJ2-1; D call uncertain. V lost 2 bases, J lost 5 bases, and 13 bases lay in between. This CDR3 contains 14 residues. Per germline, CDR1 DFQATT and CDR2 SNEGSKA (reference sequence). In nucleotides, the CDR3 is TGCAGTGCTAGACTGGCTAAAAAGAACAATGAGCAGTTCTTC. Protein: CSARLAKKNNEQFF.

At least ten counts were recorded for this clonotype. V gene TRBV7-2 combines with J gene TRBJ2-5; D perhaps matches TRBD2 (5 bases). There are 14 residues in the CDR3. Between the trimmed V and J ends, which lost 4 bases and 5 bases, there was a span of 14 bases. Germline loops: CDR1 SGHTA, CDR2 FQGNSA. The CDR3 sequence is CASSSGIRAETQYF. In DNA form, the CDR3 reads TGTGCCAGCAGCTCCGGGATCCGCGCGGAGACCCAGTACTTC.

As concerns this clonotype: A much more abundant neighbour one base away suggests this may be a read error. V is TRBV3-1 and J is TRBJ1-1, with D perhaps matching TRBD1 (6 bases). The CDR3 extends over 13 amino acids. The germline gives CDR1 LGHDT, CDR2 YNNKEL (reference sequence). V was trimmed by 1 base and J by 13 bases, leaving 16 bases between them. CDR3 sequence reads: CASSQVAGDGSFF. CDR3 in DNA: TGTGCCAGCAGCCAAGTGGCAGGGGATGGGAGTTTCTTT.

This clonotype has a count of ten or more. This rearrangement joins TRBV7-3 to TRBJ2-1, with D possibly being TRBD1 (6 bases). The CDR3 runs 15 residues. The germline CDR1 and CDR2 sequences are SGHTA and FQGTGA. Trimming pared 5 bases from V and 1 base from J, leaving 12 bases between. The CDR3 nucleotides are TGTGCCAGCAGCAAGGACAGTGGGTCCTACAATGAGCAGTTCTTC. Protein sequence: CASSKDSGSYNEQFF.

About this clonotype: A much bigger clone sits one base away, suggesting this may be a read error. V and J are TRBV29-1 and TRBJ2-2; the D is unclear. The V end was cut by 2 bases, the J end by 0 bases, with 4 bases between. Looked up from germline, CDR1 is SQVTM and CDR2 is ANQGSEA. The CDR3 loop spans 13 amino acids. CDR3 in amino acids: CSVEPANTGELFF. The CDR3 DNA reads as TGCAGCGTTGAACCCGCGAACACCGGGGAGCTGTTTTTT.

This clonotype has at least ten counts. The rearrangement joins TRBV7-2 to TRBJ1-1; D is ambiguous. From germline, CDR1 is SGHTA and CDR2 FQGNSA. Trimming removed 3 bases at V and 3 bases at J, with 11 bases between. The CDR3 is 14 residues long. The CDR3 region has the DNA TGTGCCAGCAGCTTGAGTAGGAGGGACACTGAAGCTTTCTTT. Translated, it gives CASSLSRRDTEAFF.

V gene TRBV20-1 combines with J gene TRBJ2-2, with 8 bases that match TRBD2. V lost 2 bases, J lost 6 bases, and 11 bases stayed unmatched. From germline, CDR1 is DFQATT and CDR2 SNEGSKA (reference sequence). The CDR3 is 16 amino acids. The CDR3 bases are TGCAGTGCTAGAAACCAGAACAGCGGGAGTCCCGGGGAGCTGTTTTTT. Protein: CSARNQNSGSPGELFF.

This clonotype was detected ten times or more. CDR3 amino acids: CASSLLAGGGTGELFF. Here the CDR3 DNA reads TGTGCCAGCAGCTTATTAGCGGGAGGGGGCACCGGGGAGCTGTTTTTT. The chain is built from TRBV7-2 and TRBJ2-2; 11 nucleotides line up with TRBD2. The V gene end was trimmed by 2 bases and the J gene end by 4 bases; junction bases not matched to a gene: 3. This CDR3 comprises 16 residues. Germline CDR1 reads SGHTA; CDR2 reads FQGNSA.

This clonotype was recorded a few times. The chain links TRBV29-1 to TRBJ2-7; 10 nucleotides align to TRBD2. The CDR3 runs 13 residues. Germline V gene data show CDR1 as SQVTM and CDR2 as ANQGSEA. Unmatched junction bases numbered 6, after V lost 7 bases and J lost 3 bases. The CDR3 DNA reads as TGCAGCGCCGGTAGACTAGCGGGCTACGAGCAGTACTTC. Translating it yields CSAGRLAGYEQYF.

This clonotype was seen a handful of times. The chain employs TRBV28 and TRBJ1-5, with a tentative D call TRBD1 (6 bases). This CDR3 region has 15 residues. V was pared by 5 bases and J by 6 bases, with 17 bases between. Germline lookup yields CDR1 MDHEN and CDR2 SYDVKM. The CDR3 reads CASSPLGQTSQPQHF. The CDR3 DNA sequence: TGTGCCAGCAGTCCCCTAGGACAGACGAGTCAGCCCCAGCATTTT.